Following are 9 T cell receptor beta chains from one sample sequenced in a study of siplizumab effects on memory and regulatory T cells. Only in-frame clones appear in the TCRdb table, and some are missing; sequencing was by immunoSEQ multiplex PCR. The sample gives approximately 120,000 clones, about 90% of which show up once; 0.6% to 0.8% is in the top ten. The sample was Tregs sorted from blood. Receptors originate from a human donor in good health.

In the case of this clone: The junction departs from the called germline gene at one end, perhaps through a read error. J is TRBJ2-1 and V is TRBV7-7; D could derive from TRBD1 or TRBD2 (5 bases each). Germline assignment: CDR1 SSHAT and CDR2 FNYEAQ (reference sequence). This CDR3 contains 13 residues. CDR3 DNA: TGTGCTAGCAGCTTAGCGAAGGGGAATGAGCAGTTCTTC. Residues: CASSLAKGNEQFF.

The rearrangement uses TRBV6-5 and TRBJ1-1; TRBD1 agrees at 7 bases. The CDR3 length is 14 residues. Germline V gives CDR1 MNHEY, CDR2 SVGAGI. J lost 1 base, V lost 2 bases, and 1 base had no gene match. The CDR3 DNA reads as TGTGCCAGCAGTTACGGACAGGCGAACACTGAAGCTTTCTTT. Protein product: CASSYGQANTEAFF.

In its sample, this clone was seen a few times. The CDR3: CASSSMGGGNTGELFF. Written as DNA, the CDR3 is TGCGCCAGCAGCTCGATGGGCGGGGGGAACACCGGGGAGCTGTTTTTT. The rearrangement joins TRBV5-1 to TRBJ2-2, with TRBD2 matching over 7 bases. The CDR3 runs 16 residues. Germline lookup yields CDR1 SGHRS and CDR2 YFSETQ. With V trimmed by 3 bases and J by 1 base, 6 bases remained unmatched.

This chain connects TRBV12-5 to TRBJ2-3; D is tentatively TRBD1 or TRBD2 (7 bases each). Germline values: CDR1 LGHNT, CDR2 FRNRAP. CDR3 length: 16 amino acids. Trimming cost V 4 bases and J 4 bases, with 18 bases left between them. The CDR3 coding sequence is TGTGCTAGTGGTTCCCCAAGGGGAGGGGGCTCAGATACGCAGTATTTT. This codes for CASGSPRGGGSDTQYF.

The rearrangement joins TRBV19 to TRBJ2-3; no reliable D call. The CDR3 length is 15 residues. CDR1 and CDR2 from the germline V gene are LNHDA and SQIVND (reference sequence). The V gene lost 3 bases and the J gene lost 7 bases, with 17 bases spanning the gap. The CDR3 loop reads CASSMSRRRPNTQYF. The CDR3 nucleotides read TGTGCCAGTAGTATGTCGAGACGGCGCCCGAATACGCAGTATTTT.

This clone occurred once. This rearrangement joins TRBV25-1 to TRBJ1-1; unclear D gene. CDR1 MGHDK and CDR2 SYGVNS come from the germline V gene. CDR3 length equals 13 residues. Trimming took off 7 bases at V and 1 base at J, with 10 bases between the two ends. CDR3 region: CASKAPGNTEAFF. The DNA for the CDR3 is TGTGCCAGCAAAGCCCCGGGGAACACTGAAGCTTTCTTT.

The chain carries TRBV25-1 and TRBJ2-7; D uncertain. Germline CDR1 MGHDK, CDR2 SYGVNS. Trimming pared 9 bases from V and 3 bases from J, leaving 9 bases between. This CDR3 contains 11 residues. The CDR3 is CASQNNYEQYF. CDR3 nucleotides: TGTGCCAGTCAAAATAACTACGAGCAGTACTTC.

V gene TRBV5-1 combines with J gene TRBJ2-3; no clear D gene. This CDR3 is built from 13 residues. Germline V gene sequence: CDR1 SGHRS, CDR2 YFSETQ. The V end lost 6 bases, the J end lost 3 bases, and 11 bases lay between the germline ends. CDR3 sequence: CASNEIGTDTQYF. CDR3 DNA sequence: TGCGCCAGCAACGAGATCGGGACAGATACGCAGTATTTT.

The chain employs TRBV6-4 and TRBJ1-3; TRBD1 aligns across 8 bases. This CDR3 has 13 amino acids. Germline V gene data show CDR1 as MRHNA and CDR2 as SNTAGT. V was clipped by 6 bases and J by 4 bases; unmatched bases: 2. DNA for the CDR3: TGTGCCAGCAGGACAGGGGCCGGAAACACCATATATTTT. It codes for CASRTGAGNTIYF.